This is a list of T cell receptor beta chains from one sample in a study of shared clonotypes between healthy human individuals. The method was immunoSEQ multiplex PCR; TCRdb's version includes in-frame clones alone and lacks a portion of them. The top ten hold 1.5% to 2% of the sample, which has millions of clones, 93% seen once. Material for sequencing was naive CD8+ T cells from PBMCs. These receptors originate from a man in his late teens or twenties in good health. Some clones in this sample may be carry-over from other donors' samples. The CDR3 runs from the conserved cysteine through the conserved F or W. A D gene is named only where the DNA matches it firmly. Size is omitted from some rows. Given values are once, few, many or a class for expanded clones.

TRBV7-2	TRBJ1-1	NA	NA	CASSSGTENTEAFF	TGTGCCAGCAGCTCAGGGACCGAGAACACTGAAGCTTTCTTT
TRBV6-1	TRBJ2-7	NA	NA	CASSEGPIATHF	TGTGCCAGCAGTGAAGGCCCAATTGCAACACACTTC
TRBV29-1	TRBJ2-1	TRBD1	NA	CSALDRAAYNEQFF	TGCAGCGCCCTGGACAGGGCCGCCTACAATGAGCAGTTCTTC
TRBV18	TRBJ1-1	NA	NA	CASSPGRGTKAFF	TGTGCCAGCTCACCAGGTAGGGGAACCAAAGCTTTCTTT
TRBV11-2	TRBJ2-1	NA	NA	CASRFGIGSYNEQFF	TGTGCCAGCAGGTTTGGGATTGGGTCCTACAATGAGCAGTTCTTC
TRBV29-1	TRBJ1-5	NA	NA	CSVETEGFGQPQHF	TGCAGCGTTGAAACTGAAGGATTTGGTCAGCCCCAGCATTTT
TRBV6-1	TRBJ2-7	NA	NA	CASSERDIGQYF	TGTGCCAGCAGTGAACGGGACATTGGGCAGTACTTC
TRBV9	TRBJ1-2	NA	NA	CASSGPMGSNYGYTF	TGTGCCAGCAGCGGGCCGATGGGGTCTAACTATGGCTACACCTTC
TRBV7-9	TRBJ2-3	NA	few	CASSGGASTDTQYF	TGTGCCAGCAGTGGGGGAGCCTCCACAGATACGCAGTATTTT
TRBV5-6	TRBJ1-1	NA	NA	CASSLGQKGTEAFF	TGTGCCAGCAGCTTGGGACAAAAGGGGACTGAAGCTTTCTTT
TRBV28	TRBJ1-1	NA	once	CASSLGVSEAFF	TGTGCCAGCAGTTTAGGGGTTTCTGAAGCTTTCTTT
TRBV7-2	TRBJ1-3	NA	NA	CASSTNRARAHSGNTIYF	TGTGCCAGCAGCACGAACAGGGCAAGGGCCCACTCTGGAAACACCATATATTTT
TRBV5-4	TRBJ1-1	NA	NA	CASSPRGTEAFF	TGTGCCAGCAGCCCCCGGGGGACTGAAGCTTTCTTT
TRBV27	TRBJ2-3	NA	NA	CASSFSGDFTDTQYF	TGTGCCAGCAGTTTTTCGGGAGACTTCACAGATACGCAGTATTTT
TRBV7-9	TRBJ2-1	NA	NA	CASSPRGSEQFF	TGTGCCAGCAGCCCCAGGGGAAGTGAGCAGTTCTTC
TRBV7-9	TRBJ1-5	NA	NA	CAGQTEGSNQPQHF	TGTGCCGGACAAACAGAGGGAAGCAATCAGCCCCAGCATTTT
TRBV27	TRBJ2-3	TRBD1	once	CASSEAFGQGLDTQYF	TGTGCCAGCAGCGAGGCGTTCGGACAGGGGTTAGATACGCAGTATTTT
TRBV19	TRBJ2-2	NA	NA	CATRGNTGELFF	TGTGCCACCAGGGGAAACACCGGGGAGCTGTTTTTT
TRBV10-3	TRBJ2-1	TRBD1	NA	CATSSGTGLYNEQFF	TGTGCCACTTCGTCCGGGACAGGGTTGTACAATGAGCAGTTCTTC
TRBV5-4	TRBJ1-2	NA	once	CASSLGTAPFYGYTF	TGTGCCAGCAGCTTAGGGACCGCCCCTTTCTATGGCTACACCTTC
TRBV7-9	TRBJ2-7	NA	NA	CASSFGGIDYEQYF	TGTGCCAGCAGCTTCGGGGGCATCGACTACGAGCAGTACTTC
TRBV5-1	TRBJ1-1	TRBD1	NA	CASSLLMTGGYGEAFF	TGCGCCAGCAGCTTACTAATGACAGGGGGGTATGGTGAAGCTTTCTTT
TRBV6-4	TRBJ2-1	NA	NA	CASSDGQRRYNEQFF	TGTGCCAGCAGTGACGGGCAGAGGCGCTACAATGAGCAGTTCTTC
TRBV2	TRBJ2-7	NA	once	CASRESSLTLPGNEQYF	TGTGCCAGCAGAGAAAGTAGCCTAACCCTCCCCGGGAACGAGCAGTACTTC
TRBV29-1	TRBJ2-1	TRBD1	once	CSERDRGEYNEQFF	TGCAGCGAAAGAGACAGGGGGGAGTACAATGAGCAGTTCTTC
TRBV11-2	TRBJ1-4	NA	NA	CASSQAGQATNEKLFF	TGTGCCAGCAGCCAGGCTGGACAAGCAACTAATGAAAAACTGTTTTTT
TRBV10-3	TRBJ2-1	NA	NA	CAISDVGGPYNEQFF	TGTGCCATCAGTGATGTGGGGGGGCCCTACAATGAGCAGTTCTTC
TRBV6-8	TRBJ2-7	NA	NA	CASSYRKDRKAAPSEVQYF	TGTGCCAGCAGTTATAGAAAGGATAGAAAAGCGGCCCCGTCTGAGGTGCAGTACTTC
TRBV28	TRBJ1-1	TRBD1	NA	CASSFWGTGVHGSEAFF	TGTGCCAGCAGTTTTTGGGGGACAGGAGTGCACGGATCTGAAGCTTTCTTT
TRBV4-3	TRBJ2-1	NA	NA	CASSPTSFDEQFF	TGCGCCAGCAGCCCCACTAGTTTCGATGAGCAGTTCTTC
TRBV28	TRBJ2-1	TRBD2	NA	CASQGLADVPVYNEQFF	TGTGCCAGCCAGGGACTAGCGGACGTCCCCGTATACAATGAGCAGTTCTTC
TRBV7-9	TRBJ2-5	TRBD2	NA	CASSPFVGQGGETQYF	TGTGCCAGCAGCCCCTTTGTTGGGCAGGGAGGGGAGACCCAGTACTTC
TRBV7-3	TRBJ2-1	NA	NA	CASSLRWDNEQFF	TGTGCCAGCAGCTTACGGTGGGACAATGAGCAGTTCTTC
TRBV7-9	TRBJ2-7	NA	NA	CASSTGTHPYEQYF	TGTGCCAGCAGCACCGGGACTCATCCCTACGAGCAGTACTTC
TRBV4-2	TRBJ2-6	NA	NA	CASSQDWLWIAHGANVLTF	TGTGCCAGCAGCCAAGATTGGTTGTGGATAGCTCATGGGGCCAACGTCCTGACTTTC
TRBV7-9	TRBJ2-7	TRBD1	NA	CASSPDRGSYEQYF	TGTGCCAGCAGCCCGGACAGGGGATCCTACGAGCAGTACTTC
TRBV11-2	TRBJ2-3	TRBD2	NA	CASSFEISGSSGTDTQYF	TGTGCCAGCAGCTTTGAGATTAGCGGGAGCTCCGGCACAGATACGCAGTATTTT
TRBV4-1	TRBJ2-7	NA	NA	CASSQDRAADSYEQYF	TGCGCCAGCAGCCAAGATCGGGCGGCTGACTCCTACGAGCAGTACTTC
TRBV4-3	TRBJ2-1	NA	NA	CASSQAGLVGNEQFF	TGCGCCAGCAGCCAAGCGGGACTTGTGGGCAATGAGCAGTTCTTC
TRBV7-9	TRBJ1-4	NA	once	CASSSPFGEKLFF	TGTGCCAGCAGCTCGCCGTTTGGTGAAAAACTGTTTTTT
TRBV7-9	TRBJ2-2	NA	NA	CASSSLETGELFF	TGTGCCAGCAGCTCTCTGGAGACCGGGGAGCTGTTTTTT
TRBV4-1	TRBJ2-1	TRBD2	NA	CASSQGVAGYNEQFF	TGCGCCAGCAGCCAAGGGGTAGCGGGGTACAATGAGCAGTTCTTC
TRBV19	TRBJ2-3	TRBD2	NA	CASSIRETGTSGRAGSTDTQYF	TGTGCCAGTAGTATAAGGGAGACCGGGACTAGCGGGAGAGCGGGTAGCACAGATACGCAGTATTTT
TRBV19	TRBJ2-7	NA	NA	CASSIGAFGEQYF	TGTGCCAGTAGTATAGGAGCTTTTGGCGAGCAGTACTTC
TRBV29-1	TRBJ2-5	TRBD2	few	CSAGLAGGREQYF	TGCAGCGCCGGACTAGCGGGAGGGCGGGAGCAGTACTTC
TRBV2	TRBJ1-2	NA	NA	CASLTGGYGYTF	TGTGCCAGCCTCACAGGAGGCTATGGCTACACCTTC